The clone carrying this TCR beta chain turned up a few times. The germline V gene has CDR1 LGHNA and CDR2 YNFKEQ. V gave up 3 bases and J gave up 8 bases, with 10 bases separating them. This CDR3 has 12 amino acids. The sample comes from a study of OX40 agonist ivuxolimab in advanced cancers. Study-wide context: People who had prior anti-PD-1, anti-PD-L1 or anti-CTLA-4 therapy could take part, and approximately 44% had some. Three patients responded partially, comprising one with hepatocellular carcinoma and two with cutaneous melanoma.

Data came from immunoSEQ multiplex PCR; TCRdb stores just in-frame clones and leaves some out. The sample records about 25,000 clones, around 81% being singletons. This TCR derives from an adult with an advanced solid tumor such as melanoma, head and neck, liver or kidney cancer. The V and J genes are TRBV4-2 and TRBJ1-2; D gene unclear. Source: CD4+ or CD8+ T cells sorted from blood, taken in a trial of the OX40 agonist ivuxolimab. Here the CDR3 reads CASSQGSVGYTF. The CDR3, as DNA: TGTGCCAGCAGCCAGGGCTCCGTCGGCTACACCTTC.